This T cell receptor (beta chain) comes out of a study of regulatory T cells in long-lasting Graves disease. Study conclusions and caveats: Patients whose Graves' disease persisted exhibited lower TCR diversity than those newly diagnosed.

The sample's time point: newly diagnosed GD, antithyroid drugs for less than 3 months. Extracted RNA from PBMCs served as the source of the TCR library. An endocrinology department located in Xi'an, China, was where the patients came from. This clonotype was observed at least ten times. What it binds is not known. To make TCR beta libraries, researchers used iRepertoire HTBI primers and Arm-PCR of CDR3 regions. Each CDR3 protein gets one entry after TCRdb re-called the multiplex PCR reads with MiXCR. Of over 300,000 distinct CDR3 sequences in the sample, 15% were seen once. V was shortened by 0 bases and J by 6 bases, with 14 bases between the two germline ends. CDR1 and CDR2 from the germline V gene are LGHDT and YNNKEL (reference sequence). This CDR3 is built from 15 residues.

The sequence came from a female donor with Graves disease. V gene TRBV3-1 combines with J gene TRBJ1-2; D remains unclear. The sample was peripheral blood mononuclear cells (PBMCs), taken at new diagnosis, from a patient treated with antithyroid drugs. CDR3 sequence (DNA): TGTGCCAGCAGCCAAGAAGGTGCAGGTGGGCATGGCTACACCTTC. It is translated as CASSQEGAGGHGYTF.